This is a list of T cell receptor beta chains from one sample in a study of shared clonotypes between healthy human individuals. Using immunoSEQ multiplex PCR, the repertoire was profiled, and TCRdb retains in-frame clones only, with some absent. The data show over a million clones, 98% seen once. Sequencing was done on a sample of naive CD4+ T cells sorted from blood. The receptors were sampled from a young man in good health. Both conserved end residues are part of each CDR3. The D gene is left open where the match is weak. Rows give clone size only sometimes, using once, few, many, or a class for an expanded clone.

TGCGCCAGCAGCCCGACTAGCGGGAGGGCCACAGATACGCAGTATTTT | CASSPTSGRATDTQYF | TRBJ2-3 | TRBD2 | TRBV5-1 | .
TGTGCCAGCAGTGCGACAGGCCCCGGAGAGCAGTACTTC | CASSATGPGEQYF | TRBJ2-7 | . | TRBV27 | .
TGTGCCAGCAGCGTAGATCACGCAGGGGGCTCTAGGAATCAGCCCCAGCATTTT | CASSVDHAGGSRNQPQHF | TRBJ1-5 | TRBD1 | TRBV9 | once
TGTGCCAGCAGTTACCCAGGGGGCGCCGACAATGAGCAGTTCTTC | CASSYPGGADNEQFF | TRBJ2-1 | TRBD1 | TRBV6-6 | .
TGCGCCAGCAGCCAAGTTCATGAGGCGTACGAGCAGTACTTC | CASSQVHEAYEQYF | TRBJ2-7 | . | TRBV4-3 | .
TGTGCCAGCAGCTTAGAAGTGGCTAGCAATTCGGGCGAGCAGTACTTC | CASSLEVASNSGEQYF | TRBJ2-7 | . | TRBV11-2 | once
TGTGCCTGGAGTGTAGGGTCGGCGGGACGGAACACTGAAGCTTTCTTT | CAWSVGSAGRNTEAFF | TRBJ1-1 | . | TRBV30 | .
TGTGCTAGTGGCCCGGACAGATACAATGAGCAGTTCTTC | CASGPDRYNEQFF | TRBJ2-1 | . | TRBV12-5 | .
TGTGCCAGCTCACCCCAAACGGGACGGCAGGTCAAAAACATTCAGTACTTC | CASSPQTGRQVKNIQYF | TRBJ2-4 | . | TRBV18 | once
TGTGCCAGTAGGCGCGGGACCGGGGAGCTGTTTTTT | CASRRGTGELFF | TRBJ2-2 | . | TRBV19 | .
TGTGCCAGCAGCTTAAGTTCTGGGGCCAACGTCCTGACTTTC | CASSLSSGANVLTF | TRBJ2-6 | . | TRBV7-2 | .
TGTGCCAGCAGCCACAGTCTAGCGAGGGATACGCAGTATTTT | CASSHSLARDTQYF | TRBJ2-3 | . | TRBV14 | .
TGCGCCAGCAGCTTAGGGGGGGAAATGAACACTGAAGCTTTCTTT | CASSLGGEMNTEAFF | TRBJ1-1 | . | TRBV5-1 | .
TGTGCCAGCAGTCGCCGTGGGGGGCACGAGCAGTACTTC | CASSRRGGHEQYF | TRBJ2-7 | . | TRBV9 | .
TGCAGCGTTAGGGGGTCGAGGTCTGAAGCTTTCTTT | CSVRGSRSEAFF | TRBJ1-1 | . | TRBV29-1 | once
TGCGCCAGCAATCAGGTGTCTGGTAACTATGGCTACACCTTC | CASNQVSGNYGYTF | TRBJ1-2 | . | TRBV5-1 | .
TGTGCAAGTCGCTTAGAATTCCGGGGGGTATATAGCAATCAGCCCCAGCATTTT | CASRLEFRGVYSNQPQHF | TRBJ1-5 | . | TRBV12-2 | .
TGCGCCAGCAGCCAAGATAGGCCGGGACAGAGCTCCTACGAGCAGTACTTC | CASSQDRPGQSSYEQYF | TRBJ2-7 | TRBD1 | TRBV4-3 | .
TGCGCCAGCAGCCAATCCTCCCGGCCCCCCTACGAGCAGTACTTC | CASSQSSRPPYEQYF | TRBJ2-7 | . | TRBV4-1 | once
TGCAGCGTTCAGGGTAGGGTGGGGAACACTGAAGCTTTCTTT | CSVQGRVGNTEAFF | TRBJ1-1 | . | TRBV29-1 | .
TGTGCCAGCAGCTTGGTAGGGACAAGCTATGGCTACACCTTC | CASSLVGTSYGYTF | TRBJ1-2 | . | TRBV5-5 | .
TGTGCCAGCAGCCAGCGGACAGGGGACGAGCAGTACTTC | CASSQRTGDEQYF | TRBJ2-7 | TRBD1 | TRBV9 | .
TGTGCCAGTAGTATAGTACAGGGCCTCTACAATGAGCAGTTCTTC | CASSIVQGLYNEQFF | TRBJ2-1 | . | TRBV19 | .
TGTGCCAGCAGCTTTCTAAGGACAGGGGGGACTGAAGCTTTCTTT | CASSFLRTGGTEAFF | TRBJ1-1 | TRBD1 | TRBV7-9 | .
TGCGCCAGCAGCAACCGGGACAGGGGGTCCTACGAGCAGTACTTC | CASSNRDRGSYEQYF | TRBJ2-7 | TRBD1 | TRBV4-1 | .
TGTGCCTGGAGTTCTTGGTCCGGCGGATATAGCAATCAGCCCCAGCATTTT | CAWSSWSGGYSNQPQHF | TRBJ1-5 | . | TRBV30 | .
TGTGCCAGCAGAATAGCGGGAGGAACAGATACGCAGTATTTT | CASRIAGGTDTQYF | TRBJ2-3 | TRBD2 | TRBV2 | .
TGTGCCAGTAGTCGCAGGGGTCAGGCTAGCGGGAGTTCCGGCACAGATACGCAGTATTTT | CASSRRGQASGSSGTDTQYF | TRBJ2-3 | TRBD2 | TRBV19 | .
TGTGCCAGCAGCTCAAAAATCCACGAGCAGTACTTC | CASSSKIHEQYF | TRBJ2-7 | . | TRBV5-5 | .
TGTGCCAGCAGCTTAGCGCAGGTTATGGATAATGAAAAACTGTTTTTT | CASSLAQVMDNEKLFF | TRBJ1-4 | . | TRBV7-9 | once
TGTGCCAGAAGCTTGGCCGAGCTAGCGGGAGGGCTTCAAGAGACCCAGTACTTC | CARSLAELAGGLQETQYF | TRBJ2-5 | TRBD2 | TRBV5-3 | .
TGTGCCAGCAGACACGATCCTCAGGGCAACGAGCAGTTCTTC | CASRHDPQGNEQFF | TRBJ2-1 | . | TRBV11-2 | once
TGTGCCACCAGCCAGGACCCCAATCAGCCCCAGCATTTT | CATSQDPNQPQHF | TRBJ1-5 | . | TRBV15 | .
TGTGCCAGCAGTGCCCTCCTAGCGGGAGCCTCCAATGAGCAGTTCTTC | CASSALLAGASNEQFF | TRBJ2-1 | TRBD2 | TRBV2 | .
TGTGCCAGCGGCCCGCCCCCCGCACAGGGGGCGAATCAGCCCCAGCATTTT | CASGPPPAQGANQPQHF | TRBJ1-5 | TRBD1 | TRBV27 | .